A single count supports the clone carrying this TCR beta chain. As yet, its antigen is unknown. This entry belongs to a study of a mutant IDH1 vaccine in newly diagnosed glioma. Study-wide background: In some groups vaccination began 4-6 weeks post-radiotherapy; others received it with temozolomide. Patients arrived already treated with radiotherapy, temozolomide, or both, most having had both.

Time point given: week 47, end of study. The vaccine gave 300 ug of a 20-mer mutant IDH1 peptide subcutaneously per dose. Patients in the study were vaccinated eight times, receiving shots in weeks 1, 3, 5, 7, 11, 15, 19 and 23. TCRdb's table, derived via immunoSEQ multiplex PCR, lists solely in-frame clones and lacks some. The table includes approximately 25,000 clones, more than 75% detected once. The length of the CDR3 is 16 residues. V shed 2 bases and J 3 bases; nucleotides not matched to a gene: 7. Germline V lookup: CDR1 ENHRY, CDR2 SYGVKD. The V gene is TRBV10-3, the J gene TRBJ1-2; 9 nucleotides line up with TRBD1. This clonotype was obtained from a middle-aged man with glioma. Some clones in this sample may be carry-over from other donors' samples. Sequenced here: PBMCs, sampled from a glioma patient whose treatment included an IDH1 peptide vaccine. The chain's CDR3 is CAISEGDRANYYGYTF. CDR3 DNA sequence: TGTGCCATCAGTGAGGGGGACAGGGCAAACTACTATGGCTACACCTTC.